This T cell receptor beta chain is drawn from a study of cytomegalovirus exposure and HLA in healthy donors. Findings and limits, study-wide: Donors were assumed by presence/absence analyses to have roughly uniform sequencing depth. The authors considered a cluster of highly shared sequence variants likely to be a sequencing artifact. Rarity characterized most TCR sequences, yet some public TCRs appeared in many donors. Cytomegalovirus-associated TCR beta chains were listed, numbering more than 150.

The CDR3 has 13 amino acids. Losses at the gene ends were 6 bases for V and 5 bases for J; bases not matched to a gene: 8. The V gene's germline CDR1 is SQVTM and CDR2 ANQGSEA. Notes on this clone: Antigen: not known.

Vbeta (60) and Jbeta (13) primers were used in the PCR. Profiling relied on immunoSEQ multiplex PCR, and the TCRdb table lists in-frame clones only, not all of them. The data contain 100,000 to 150,000 clones, around 82% of them singletons. The receptor was derived from a woman aged 40 to 50 in good health and CMV-seropositive. Source material: PBMCs. The genes are TRBV29-1 and TRBJ2-5; 8 nucleotides agree with TRBD1. CDR3 bases: TGCAGCGTCGGACAGGGAATCTGGGAGACCCAGTACTTC. It specifies CSVGQGIWETQYF. The whole variable domain, remainder taken from reference TRBV29-1 and TRBJ2-5, is SAVISQKPSRDICQRGTSLTIQCQVDSQVTMMFWYRQQPGQSLTLIATANQGSEATYESGFVIDKFPISRPNLTFSTLTVSNMSPEDSSIYLCSVGQGIWETQYFGPGTRLLVL.